The text below deals with one T cell receptor beta chain. Its antigen is unknown. The data were taken from a study of blood T cells in healthy people across ages. The second PCR ran about 6 to 12 cycles with a sample-barcoded 5' primer and J-beta primers. At least 2.5 million CDR3-containing paired-end reads were obtained per sample. Each CDR3 protein is one row after TCRdb ran MiXCR on the 5' RACE reads. The sample lists about 970,000 distinct CDR3 sequences; around 54% were seen once. CDR1 GTSNPN and CDR2 SVGIG come from the germline V gene (reference sequence). The ends were cut back, 3 bases at V and 2 bases at J, with 18 bases in the middle. The length of the CDR3 is 16 residues. Study-wide results and limits: Underestimates were what the diversity estimates from one million T cells were considered to be. Researchers said unsorted PBMCs prevented a conclusive naive versus antigen-experienced comparison.

This sequence originates from a woman aged 60-75 years in good health. The rearrangement uses TRBV30 and TRBJ2-3; perhaps TRBD2 as D (5 bases). Material for sequencing was blood. The chain's CDR3 is CAWRRWTGRSTDTQYF. For the CDR3, the DNA is TGTGCCTGGAGACGGTGGACTGGACGGTCCACAGATACGCAGTATTTT.